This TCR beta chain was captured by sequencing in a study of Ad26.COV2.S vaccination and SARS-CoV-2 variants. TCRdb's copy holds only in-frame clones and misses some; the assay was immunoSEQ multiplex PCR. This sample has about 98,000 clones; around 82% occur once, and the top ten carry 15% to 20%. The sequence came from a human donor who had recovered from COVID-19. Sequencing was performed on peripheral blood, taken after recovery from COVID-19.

The CDR3 here is CASSLSGTVNSPLHF. The CDR3 bases are TGTGCCAGCAGTTTGTCGGGGACAGTTAATTCACCCCTCCACTTT. The chain combines TRBV27 with TRBJ1-6; 7 bases agree with TRBD1. The CDR3 totals 15 residues. Trimming cost V 3 bases and J 6 bases; bases outside gene matches: 5. Germline assignment: CDR1 MNHEY and CDR2 SMNVEV (reference sequence).